Included here is one TCR beta chain sequence, with context. In germline, CDR1 is SNHLY, CDR2 FYNNEI. This CDR3 contains 14 residues. V was cut by 9 bases and J by 5 bases, with 19 bases left in between. This sample was taken from a study of blood T cell repertoires in COVID-19. Method: immunoSEQ multiplex PCR; TCRdb's copy keeps in-frame clones and lacks some. The sample consists of fewer than 350,000 clones, around 91% of them appearing once. The genes are TRBV2 and TRBJ2-5; the D gene is possibly TRBD1 (6 bases). The sample consisted of PBMCs or T cells enriched from blood (not recorded which). The sequence came from a woman under 30 with acute COVID-19. The CDR3 DNA is TGTGCCAGTAACCTGCAGGGGCGCGGGGAGACCCAGTACTTC. Protein sequence: CASNLQGRGETQYF.